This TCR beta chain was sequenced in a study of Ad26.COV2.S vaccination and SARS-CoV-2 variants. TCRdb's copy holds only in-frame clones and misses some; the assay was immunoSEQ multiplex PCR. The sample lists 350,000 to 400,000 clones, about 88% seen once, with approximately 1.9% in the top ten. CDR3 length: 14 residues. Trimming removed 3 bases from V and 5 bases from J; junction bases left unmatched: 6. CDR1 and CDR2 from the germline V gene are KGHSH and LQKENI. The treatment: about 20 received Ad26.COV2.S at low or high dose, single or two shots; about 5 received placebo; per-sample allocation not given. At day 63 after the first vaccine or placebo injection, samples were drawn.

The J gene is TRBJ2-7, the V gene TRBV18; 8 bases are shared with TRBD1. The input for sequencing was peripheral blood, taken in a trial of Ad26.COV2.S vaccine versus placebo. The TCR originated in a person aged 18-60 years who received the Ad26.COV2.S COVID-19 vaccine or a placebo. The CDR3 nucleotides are TGTGCCAGCTCACCCTCCAGGACAGGGCACGAGCAGTACTTC. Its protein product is CASSPSRTGHEQYF.